What follows are 2 T cell receptor beta chains derived from one specimen sequenced in a study of T cells in Graves' hyperthyroidism and ophthalmopathy. Template material for amplifying TCR beta CDR3 regions consisted of RNA transcripts. The TCR CDR3 was amplified in a first-round RT-PCR using the HTBI primer set. TCRdb fed the multiplex PCR reads into MiXCR, producing one record per CDR3 protein. The profile shows approximately 710,000 distinct CDR3 sequences, 17% of them singletons. Sample: blood. The receptors shown here come from a man in his fifties with Graves' hyperthyroidism.

The rearrangement links TRBV20-1 to TRBJ2-7; either TRBD1 or TRBD2 may supply D (5 bases each). This CDR3 contains 14 residues. Germline CDR1 reads DFQATT; CDR2 reads SNEGSKA (reference sequence). The CDR3 loop reads CSLFSGEGTYEQYF. CDR3 in DNA: TGCAGCTTGTTTTCAGGAGAAGGGACGTACGAGCAGTACTTC.

This clonotype was counted a few times. The chain recombines TRBV28 with TRBJ2-1; D is possibly TRBD2 (6 bases). CDR3 size: 15 residues. Germline-derived CDR1 and CDR2 are MDHEN and SYDVKM. Trimming stripped 2 bases from V and 3 bases from J, with 11 bases between. CDR3 sequence reads: CASSLGGRRYNEQFF. In nucleotides, the CDR3 is TGTGCCAGCAGTTTAGGAGGGAGACGCTACAATGAGCAGTTCTTC.